One sample yielded the 17 T cell receptor beta chains listed below, sequenced in a study of T-cell memory formation after mild COVID-19. One entry per CDR3 protein, called by TCRdb with MiXCR from the 5' RACE reads. This sample yields tens of thousands of distinct CDR3 sequences, of which over 6.5% are seen a single time; approximately 0.8% belongs to the top ten. Sequenced input: PBMCs or a T cell subset sorted from them (not recorded which). The receptors here all came from an adult who had mild COVID-19 (a few samples of this study predate the infection). Cell type and time point are not known.

V and J are TRBV3-1 and TRBJ2-2, with no clear D. CDR3 size: 15 residues. Germline CDR1 and CDR2: LGHDT and YNNKEL (reference sequence). Trimming cost V 1 base and J 6 bases, with 12 bases left between them. The CDR3 sequence: CASSQGQLSAGELFF. Written as DNA, the CDR3 is TGTGCCAGCAGCCAAGGCCAGCTTTCGGCCGGGGAGCTGTTTTTT.

This clonotype was counted many times. The chain joins TRBV12-3 or TRBV12-4 to TRBJ2-1; TRBD2 matches at 12 bases. V shed 7 bases, J shed 6 bases, and the junction held 4 bases outside the gene matches. This CDR3 is built from 14 residues. The CDR3 DNA reads as TGTGCCAGCAATCGACTAGCGGGAGTCAATGAGCAGTTCTTC. Translated, it gives CASNRLAGVNEQFF.

The gene calls are TRBV18 and TRBJ1-1; no firm D call. The CDR3 loop spans 11 amino acids. Trimming removed 2 bases from V and 5 bases from J, with 3 bases in between. In germline, CDR1 is KGHSH, CDR2 LQKENI. The CDR3 nucleotides are TGTGCCAGCTCACCAAGTACTGAAGCTTTCTTT. Encoded protein: CASSPSTEAFF.

The rearrangement joins TRBV3-1 to TRBJ1-2, with D unresolved. In germline, CDR1 is LGHDT, CDR2 YNNKEL (reference sequence). With 1 base removed from V and 4 bases from J, the gap between germline ends came to 13 bases. This CDR3 has 15 residues. CDR3 loop: CASSQGAARSYGYTF. As DNA, the CDR3 is TGTGCCAGCAGCCAAGGCGCGGCTCGGAGCTATGGCTACACCTTC.

J is TRBJ2-2 and V is TRBV24-1, with 7 bases aligning to TRBD1. CDR1 KGHDR and CDR2 SFDVKD come from the germline V gene. The CDR3 runs to 13 residues. Losses at the gene ends were 10 bases for V and 5 bases for J; bases not matched to a gene: 6. Here the CDR3 reads CATRQGLTGELFF. The CDR3 coding sequence is TGTGCCACTCGACAGGGTCTGACCGGGGAGCTGTTTTTT.

The rearrangement uses TRBV5-1 and TRBJ2-5; D not certain. V was trimmed by 1 base and J by 1 base, leaving 5 bases between them. Germline V CDR1 and CDR2: SGHRS, YFSETQ. The CDR3 is 13 amino acids. The CDR3 is CASSLSVQETQYF. The CDR3, as DNA: TGCGCCAGCAGCTTGTCAGTCCAAGAGACCCAGTACTTC.

Ten or more counts support this clonotype. This chain links TRBV5-1 with TRBJ2-3; 12 positions agree with TRBD2. The CDR3 is made up of 19 amino acids. The V gene's germline CDR1 is SGHRS and CDR2 YFSETQ. Germline trimming cut 2 bases from V and 0 bases from J; bases unmatched to any gene: 10. CDR3 amino acids: CASSLKGLAGPTSTDTQYF. CDR3 DNA: TGCGCCAGCAGCTTAAAAGGACTAGCGGGGCCCACAAGCACAGATACGCAGTATTTT.

This clonotype has at least ten counts. The chain combines TRBV11-3 with TRBJ2-1, with D tentatively TRBD2 (5 bases). Trimming removed 4 bases from V and 7 bases from J, with 17 bases in between. The CDR3 has 15 amino acids. Germline CDR1 reads SGHNT; CDR2 reads YENEEA. CDR3 DNA: TGTGCCAGCAGCTCCTCAACTCTGCGGAGGAATGAGCAGTTCTTC. This gives the protein CASSSSTLRRNEQFF.

This clonotype was recorded at least ten times. This chain links TRBV7-2 with TRBJ2-7; D is ambiguous. The V gene's germline CDR1 is SGHTA and CDR2 FQGNSA. This CDR3 region has 15 residues. Trimming took off 3 bases at V and 4 bases at J, with 16 bases between the two ends. The DNA of the CDR3 is TGTGCCAGCAGCTTTAGTCAGGAGAAGACTTACGAGCAGTACTTC. This encodes CASSFSQEKTYEQYF.

This clonotype was counted many times. The chain uses TRBV6-2 or TRBV6-3 and TRBJ2-1, with 11 nucleotides matching TRBD2. Germline V CDR1 and CDR2: MNHEY, SVGEGT. V lost 5 bases, J lost 10 bases, and 7 bases stayed unmatched. The CDR3 extends over 14 amino acids. CDR3 in DNA: TGTGCCAGCAGTCCTAGCGGGAGGAAGGGGGAGCAGTTCTTC. It is translated as CASSPSGRKGEQFF.

This clonotype was seen a handful of times. The chain couples TRBV30 to TRBJ2-3; weak D call: TRBD1 (5 bases). Germline CDR1 reads GTSNPN; CDR2 reads SVGIG (reference sequence). The CDR3 covers 16 residues. V was cut by 0 bases and J by 2 bases, with 15 bases left in between. In DNA, the CDR3 is TGTGCCTGGAGTGTGGTGTCGGCAGGGTACACAGATACGCAGTATTTT. Its protein product is CAWSVVSAGYTDTQYF. Filled out from reference TRBV30 and TRBJ2-3, the complete variable domain reads SQTIHQWPATLVQPVGSPLSLECTVEGTSNPNLYWYRQAAGRGLQLLFYSVGIGQISSEVPQNLSASRPQDRQFILSSKKLLLSDSGFYLCAWSVVSAGYTDTQYFGPGTRLTVL.

This clonotype was seen ten or more times. V gene TRBV7-2 combines with J gene TRBJ2-3; the match to TRBD2 covers 9 bases. The germline CDR1 and CDR2 sequences are SGHTA and FQGNSA. The CDR3 has 19 amino acids. The ends lost 1 base at V and 0 bases at J; junction bases unmatched: 11. CDR3 DNA sequence: TGTGCCAGCAGCTTAGTTGGTTGGACTAGCGACCCTAGCACAGATACGCAGTATTTT. Amino acids: CASSLVGWTSDPSTDTQYF.

This clonotype was counted ten times or more. The genes are TRBV3-1 and TRBJ2-7; 8 positions match TRBD1. V gave up 4 bases and J gave up 6 bases; unmatched junction bases: 5. The CDR3 sequence is 13 residues long. Germline loops: CDR1 LGHDT, CDR2 YNNKEL (reference sequence). The CDR3 coding sequence is TGTGCCAGCAGCCCCTCGACAGGGGTCGAGCAGTACTTC. Translating gives CASSPSTGVEQYF.

This clonotype appeared many times. The V and J genes are TRBV4-1 and TRBJ1-2; TRBD1 might be the D (5 bases). Trimming left V 4 bases short and J 3 bases short, with 9 bases between. The CDR3 is 13 amino acids. The germline CDR1 and CDR2 sequences are MGHRA and YSYEKL. The CDR3 region is CASSPRVDYGYTF. DNA for the CDR3: TGCGCCAGCAGCCCCAGGGTGGACTATGGCTACACCTTC.

This clonotype was detected a few times. The chain recombines TRBV20-1 with TRBJ1-2; D possibly corresponds to TRBD1 (5 bases). This CDR3 has 12 residues. V was shortened by 7 bases and J by 0 bases, with 9 bases between the two germline ends. Per germline, CDR1 DFQATT and CDR2 SNEGSKA (reference sequence). The CDR3 reads CSGLTANYGYTF. The CDR3 DNA sequence: TGCAGTGGGCTGACAGCTAACTATGGCTACACCTTC.

The rearrangement links TRBV6-5 to TRBJ1-1; a weak D match, TRBD1 (5 bases). The CDR3 totals 14 residues. V lost 0 bases and J 6 bases, leaving 11 bases between the germline ends. Germline-derived CDR1 and CDR2 are MNHEY and SVGAGI. CDR3 amino acids: CASSYSRGVAEAFF. The CDR3 DNA is TGTGCCAGCAGTTACTCGCGGGGCGTCGCTGAAGCTTTCTTT.

This clonotype was seen repeatedly, ten times or more. The chain recombines TRBV12-3 or TRBV12-4 with TRBJ1-2, with D possibly matching TRBD1 (5 bases). The CDR3 is made up of 17 amino acids. Trimming shortened V by 5 bases and J by 4 bases, and 23 bases separated the two germline ends. CDR3 sequence (DNA): TGTGCCAGCAGTCTTGTAGTAGAGGGACCCCAGGGCTATGGCTACACCTTC. The encoded protein is CASSLVVEGPQGYGYTF.